What follows are 28 T cell receptor beta chains derived from one specimen sequenced in a study of tumor and adjacent non-tumor tissue in lung cancer (dated by TCRdb to the late 2010s). The library was made by multiplex PCR. Instrument used: Illumina HiSeq 2500. TCRbeta libraries were constructed through three rounds of nested PCR with primers (Table S4) according to protocols modified from ARM-PCR. TCRdb trimmed the raw reads at Q25, called clones with MiXCR and kept productive beta chains. Identical CDR3 protein sequences are pooled into one entry, listed with their most common genes and DNA. The sample includes 76,000 or so distinct CDR3 sequences, with approximately 71% observed a single time. 10% to 15% of the sample goes to the ten largest clones. RNA was extracted from bulk unsorted tissue and checked for quality with a NanoDrop ND-1000 and an Agilent 2100. What was sequenced was lung tumor tissue. All receptors derive from a woman between 65 and 79 years old with non-small cell lung cancer.

Notes on this clonotype: At one of its ends the junction is not consistent with the germline gene, which may arise from a read error. The chain uses TRBV6-1 and TRBJ1-2, with 8 bases matching TRBD1. Germline V gene data show CDR1 as MNHNS and CDR2 as SASEGT. CDR3 size: 13 residues. The CDR3 bases are TGTGCCAGCACTATGATGGACAGGGACGGCTACGCCTTC. As protein: CASTMMDRDGYAF.

A remark on this clonotype: The conserved phenylalanine or tryptophan normally closing the CDR3 is absent here, so this likely arose from a read error. The chain uses TRBV11-3 and TRBJ2-1, with D maybe TRBD2 (6 bases). The CDR3 is 15 residues long. V was trimmed by 1 base and J by 6 bases, leaving 13 bases between them. Germline V gives CDR1 SGHNT, CDR2 YENEEA. In nucleotides, the CDR3 is TGTGCCAGCAGCTTAGCTATCGGGAGCTGCAATGAGCAGTTCTTA. This translates into CASSLAIGSCNEQFL.

In the case of this clonotype: Relative to the germline gene, one junction end is altered; a read error may explain this. The chain joins TRBV12-3 or TRBV12-4 to TRBJ1-5, with a possible D match to TRBD1 (6 bases). This CDR3 region has 14 residues. The DNA for the CDR3 is TGTGCCAGCAGTTTAAAGAGGGGGGGCATGGTCCAGCATTTC. Its protein is CASSLKRGGMVQHF.

Concerning this clonotype itself: One end of the junction fails to match germline, which may point to a read error. This rearrangement joins TRBV6-1 to TRBJ2-5; D possibly corresponds to TRBD1 (6 bases). Germline-derived CDR1 and CDR2 are MNHNS and SASEGT. This CDR3 comprises 15 residues. The CDR3 sequence: CASSASTVWTETRYF. CDR3 in DNA: TGTGCCAGCAGTGCGTCAACCGTCTGGACAGAGACCCGGTACTTT.

A word on this clonotype: Germline is not matched at one junction end, which may reflect a read error. The chain is built from TRBV10-1 and TRBJ2-1; TRBD2 agrees at 11 bases. Germline assignment: CDR1 WNHNN and CDR2 SYGVQD (reference sequence). This CDR3 is 16 amino acids long. For the CDR3, the DNA is TGCGCCAGCTGTGAGTTTACTAGCGGGAGCTACAATGAGCAGTCCTTC. As protein: CASCEFTSGSYNEQSF.

This sequence joins TRBV6-6 and TRBJ2-7, with D uncertain. The CDR3 spans 15 residues. V gave up 1 base and J gave up 4 bases, with 14 bases separating them. Germline V CDR1 and CDR2: MNHNY, SVGAGI (reference sequence). The CDR3 loop is CASSYFVGKVYEQYF. CDR3 DNA: TGTGCCAGCAGTTACTTTGTTGGCAAGGTGTACGAGCAGTACTTC.

This clonotype appeared a single time. The junction does not match germline at one end; this may be a read error. The CDR3 nucleotides read TGTGCCAGCAGATACTCCGGACACCAGGGCCACGAGCAGTACTTC. It encodes CASRYSGHQGHEQYF. The rearrangement links TRBV6-5 to TRBJ2-7; a weak D match, TRBD1 (5 bases). CDR3 length equals 15 residues. Germline assignment: CDR1 MNHEY and CDR2 SVGAGI.

To note about this clonotype: At one boundary the junction diverges from the germline segment, which might be a read error. The rearrangement uses TRBV6-5 and TRBJ2-7; D is uncertain. This CDR3 is 15 amino acids long. Per the germline V gene, CDR1 is MNHEY and CDR2 is SVGAGI. The CDR3 protein is CASSYSVYHIHEQYF. For the CDR3, the DNA is TGTGCTAGCAGTTATTCGGTCTACCATATCCACGAGCAGTACTTC.

In its sample, this clonotype was seen many times. The V and J genes are TRBV20-1 and TRBJ2-7; 10 positions agree with TRBD1. Germline V gene data show CDR1 as DFQATT and CDR2 as SNEGSKA (reference sequence). Unmatched junction bases numbered 8, after V lost 8 bases and J lost 1 base. This CDR3 comprises 14 residues. Here the CDR3 reads CSTNDRGPSYEQYF. The CDR3 DNA reads as TGCAGTACAAACGACAGGGGGCCTTCCTACGAGCAGTACTTC.

As concerns this clonotype: One junction end disagrees with the germline gene, perhaps due to a read error. This chain uses TRBV28 with TRBJ2-7; 14 positions match TRBD2. Germline values: CDR1 MDHEN, CDR2 SYDVKM. The CDR3 has 18 amino acids. The CDR3 loop is CANSFPGLAGAKDYEQYF. For the CDR3, the DNA is TGTGCCAACAGTTTCCCGGGACTAGCGGGAGCGAAGGATTACGAGCAGTACTTC.

Of note for this clonotype: A much larger clone lies one base from this, so it may be a read error. The CDR3 protein is CANRVGLSSYNEQFF. CDR3 bases: TGTGCCAACAGGGTCGGACTATCTTCCTACAATGAGCAGTTCTTC. The V gene is TRBV6-2 or TRBV6-3, the J gene TRBJ2-1; D might be TRBD1 or TRBD2, each matching 6 bases. V dropped 10 bases and J dropped 1 base, with 17 bases sitting between them. The CDR3 has 15 amino acids. CDR1 is MNHEY and CDR2 is SVGEGT in the germline V gene.

A note on this clonotype: The DNA is left out, because the CDR3 cannot be placed on it with certainty; the CDR3 is given as TCRdb lists it. The chain links TRBV7-8 to TRBJ1-3. Germline-derived CDR1 and CDR2 are SGHVS and FQNEAQ. The CDR3 length is 15 residues, termini included. The chain's CDR3 is CASSPFVGAGNTIHF.

The chain recombines TRBV5-1 with TRBJ1-1; a possible D gene is TRBD1 (5 bases). Trimming removed 4 bases at V and 0 bases at J, with 13 bases between. CDR1 and CDR2 (germline): SGHRS, YFSETQ. The CDR3 totals 15 residues. The CDR3 loop reads CASSVTGTVNTEAFF. DNA for the CDR3: TGCGCCAGCAGCGTCACCGGGACGGTGAACACTGAAGCTTTCTTT.

With regard to this clonotype: The junction departs from germline at one end; a sequencing error may be responsible. The V call is TRBV20-1, the J call TRBJ2-2, with D possibly TRBD2 on 5 matching bases. Germline assignment: CDR1 DFQATT and CDR2 SNEGSKA (reference sequence). This CDR3 is built from 15 residues. This CDR3 is CSASAGWSVSGELIF. The CDR3 bases are TGCAGTGCTAGCGCTGGCTGGAGTGTATCCGGGGAGCTGATTTTT.

Concerning this clonotype itself: The junction differs from germline at one of its ends, possibly a read error. The chain couples TRBV6-5 to TRBJ2-7, with D tentatively TRBD2 (5 bases). This CDR3 spans 14 amino acids. The germline V gene has CDR1 MNHEY and CDR2 SVGAGI. The CDR3 nucleotides are TGTGCCAGCAGCCCTCGACTAACGTCCTACGAGCAATACTTC. Translating it yields CASSPRLTSYEQYF.

With respect to this clonotype: A read error is likely, as this CDR3 ends without the conserved phenylalanine or tryptophan. The V call is TRBV20-1, the J call TRBJ2-3; D assignment may be TRBD1 or TRBD2 (5 bases each). This CDR3 region has 17 residues. The germline CDR1 and CDR2 sequences are DFQATT and SNEGSKA (reference sequence). Trimming removed 0 bases at V and 3 bases at J, with 19 bases between. The CDR3 DNA reads TGCAGTGCTAGAGATCTGCAGGGCACGGGAATGACAGATACGCAGTATCTT. It specifies CSARDLQGTGMTDTQYL.

As concerns this clonotype: At one boundary the junction diverges from the germline segment, which might be a read error. This chain connects TRBV12-3 or TRBV12-4 to TRBJ1-4; TRBD1 is a possible D gene (5 bases). The CDR3 extends over 14 amino acids. CDR3 sequence: CASSWTSANEELFF. The CDR3 coding sequence is TGTGCCAGTAGTTGGACATCGGCTAATGAAGAACTGTTTTTT.

A note on this clonotype: Germline and junction disagree at one end, which may indicate a read error. The gene calls are TRBV29-1 and TRBJ1-1; D call uncertain. CDR3 length: 12 residues. In germline, CDR1 is SQVTM, CDR2 ANQGSEA. CDR3 sequence (DNA): TGCAGCGCTAGAGGTGGCGGCACTGAAGCTTACTTT. Its translation is CSARGGGTEAYF.

This clonotype has a count of ten or more. Because the CDR3's place on the DNA is in doubt, the DNA is left out and the CDR3 is given as listed by TCRdb. The V gene is TRBV28, the J gene TRBJ2-3; TRBD1, the D gene given by the table, was not confirmed from the DNA. The germline gives CDR1 MDHEN, CDR2 SYDVKM. The CDR3 is 16 residues long, ends included. The chain's CDR3 is CASSTSVGGGTDTQYF.

Remarks on this clonotype: Germline is not matched at one junction end, which may reflect a read error. The chain carries TRBV6-1 and TRBJ2-7, with 7 bases identical to TRBD2. The CDR3 has 16 residues. Germline V gene lookup returns CDR1 MNHNS and CDR2 SASEGT. This CDR3 reads CACSEAGISDSNEQYF. The CDR3 DNA is TGTGCCTGCAGTGAAGCGGGGATTAGCGACAGCAACGAGCAGTACTTC.

Worth noting for this clonotype: Compared with germline, one end of the junction differs, possibly owing to a read error. This rearrangement joins TRBV6-1 to TRBJ2-1; D ambiguous. The CDR3 spans 18 residues. Germline lookup yields CDR1 MNHNS and CDR2 SASEGT. The CDR3 spells CTSQIFYSFLTTDNEQFF. In DNA form, the CDR3 reads TGTACCAGCCAAATATTTTACTCCTTTCTAACTACCGACAATGAGCAGTTCTTC.

This sequence joins TRBV12-3 or TRBV12-4 and TRBJ2-7, with 10 bases fitting TRBD2. V lost 9 bases, J lost 3 bases, and 11 bases stayed unmatched. This CDR3 region has 15 residues. CDR3 region: CASNRGLAGDYEQYF. The CDR3 nucleotides are TGTGCCAGTAACCGGGGGCTAGCGGGAGACTACGAGCAGTACTTC.

The chain has TRBV5-1 and TRBJ2-5, with D maybe TRBD2 (5 bases). The CDR3 is 14 residues long. Germline-derived CDR1 and CDR2 are SGHRS and YFSETQ. Trimming stripped 4 bases from V and 2 bases from J, with 12 bases between. The CDR3 DNA follows: TGCGCCAGCAGCCCCGGGATGTTACAAGAGACCCAGTACTTC. It is translated as CASSPGMLQETQYF.

Remarks on this clonotype: Because the CDR3 is missing its conserved closing phenylalanine or tryptophan, this is likely a read error. The rearrangement uses TRBV29-1 and TRBJ2-2; D not certain. This CDR3 is built from 15 residues. Germline values: CDR1 SQVTM, CDR2 ANQGSEA. As DNA, the CDR3 is TGCAGCACCCTTGGCAGCGTAGAGAACACAGGGGAGCTGTTTTCT. It encodes CSTLGSVENTGELFS.

Concerning this clonotype: The final CDR3 position lacks the conserved phenylalanine or tryptophan, pointing to a likely read error. No DNA is shown, since the ends of the CDR3 on it are uncertain; the CDR3 is the one TCRdb lists. V gene TRBV6-1 combines with J gene TRBJ2-2; the table's TRBD1 call for D was not verified on the DNA. The CDR3 length is 10 residues, termini included. Looked up from germline, CDR1 is MNHNS and CDR2 is SASEGT. Here the CDR3 reads CANRNPTTRG.

The rearrangement joins TRBV7-9 to TRBJ2-1, with unresolved D. This CDR3 is built from 15 residues. With 2 bases removed from V and 4 bases from J, the gap between germline ends came to 12 bases. Germline V gives CDR1 SEHNR, CDR2 FQNEAQ (reference sequence). CDR3 region: CASSLSGRKYNEQFF. CDR3 DNA sequence: TGTGCCAGCAGCTTAAGTGGTCGGAAGTACAATGAGCAGTTCTTC. Full variable domain (remainder filled in from reference TRBV7-9 and TRBJ2-1): DTGVSQNPRHKITKRGQNVTFRCDPISEHNRLYWYRQTLGQGPEFLTYFQNEAQLEKSRLLSDRFSAERPKGSFSTLEIQRTEQGDSAMYLCASSLSGRKYNEQFFGPGTRLTVL.

In this sample, this clonotype is medium-sized (0.01 to 0.1%). The V gene is TRBV5-1, the J gene TRBJ2-3; D unclear. Trimming removed 4 bases from V and 2 bases from J, with 8 bases in between. Germline CDR1 SGHRS, CDR2 YFSETQ. The CDR3 contains 13 residues. The CDR3 here is CASSLVSTDTQYF. For the CDR3, the DNA is TGCGCCAGCAGCCTAGTCTCCACAGATACGCAGTATTTT.

This rearrangement joins TRBV7-2 to TRBJ2-1; D unresolved. Germline lookup yields CDR1 SGHTA and CDR2 FQGNSA. The CDR3 runs 13 residues. Trimming removed 5 bases from V and 3 bases from J, with 8 bases in between. The CDR3 DNA reads TGTGCCAGCAGCCTCGAGTTCTACAATGAGCAGTTCTTC. Translated: CASSLEFYNEQFF.